This T cell receptor beta chain was sequenced during a study of shared clonotypes between healthy human individuals. Germline V lookup: CDR1 MNHNS, CDR2 SASEGT. The CDR3 has 13 residues. V was pared by 1 base and J by 11 bases, with 14 bases between. With regard to this clone: Its antigen is undetermined.

Overall study findings and caveats: Only a few donors were included, so the genetic and exposure-history diversity represented was limited. The sampled material consisted only of blood, and tissue repertoires are likely to differ. Generally, naive subsets (rather than memory subsets) showed larger estimated richness.

Only Caucasian adults living in Nashville, Tennessee served as donors. Clones were read by immunoSEQ multiplex PCR, and TCRdb kept only the in-frame ones, dropping some. The sample has 2 million to 2.5 million clones; approximately 96% are singletons. The receptor comes from a man in his late teens or twenties in good health. V and J are TRBV6-1 and TRBJ1-2; D is possibly TRBD1 (5 bases). Sequenced: naive CD4+ T cells sorted from blood. The sample's subset: CD45RA+ positively selected. The CDR3 spells CASSEGQRFGYTF. CDR3 nucleotide sequence: TGTGCCAGCAGTGAAGGACAGAGGTTTGGGTACACCTTC.